Below, 17 T cell receptor beta chains from the same sample are listed, as sequenced in a study of regulatory T cells in long-lasting Graves disease. Time point indicated: newly diagnosed GD, antithyroid drugs for less than 3 months. PBMCs provided the RNA from which the TCR library was made. Arm-PCR of CDR3 regions and iRepertoire HTBI primers were used to build TCR beta libraries. From the multiplex PCR reads, TCRdb called clonotypes with MiXCR, one entry per CDR3 protein. Among around 250,000 distinct CDR3 sequences listed, approximately 20% were seen once. Another study also made use of these data, one on T cells in Graves' hyperthyroidism and ophthalmopathy.

Sequencing used peripheral blood mononuclear cells (PBMCs), obtained at new diagnosis, from a patient treated with antithyroid drugs. All receptors derive from a woman aged 25 to 39 with Graves disease.

This clonotype was observed at least ten times. This chain joins TRBV11-2 and TRBJ1-6, with 11 bases aligning to TRBD1. Germline V gene data show CDR1 as SGHAT and CDR2 as FQNNGV. Trimming removed 5 bases from V and 0 bases from J; junction bases left unmatched: 6. This CDR3 contains 18 residues. The CDR3 DNA follows: TGTGCCAGCAGCCCGGACAGGGGGCTGAGCTCCTATAATTCACCCCTCCACTTT. Translation gives CASSPDRGLSSYNSPLHF.

This clonotype has a handful of counts. This chain uses TRBV3-1 with TRBJ2-2; 12 bases align to TRBD2. The germline V gene encodes CDR1 LGHDT and CDR2 YNNKEL (reference sequence). This CDR3 has 17 residues. Trimming cost V 3 bases and J 0 bases; bases outside gene matches: 2. CDR3 sequence (DNA): TGTGCCAGCAGCCAGACTAGCGGGGGACCGAACACCGGGGAGCTGTTTTTT. Translating gives CASSQTSGGPNTGELFF.

The V gene is TRBV25-1, the J gene TRBJ1-2, with 7 bases that match TRBD1. The CDR3 is 13 amino acids. V dropped 3 bases and J dropped 4; count of bases not matched to a gene: 2. Germline CDR1 MGHDK, CDR2 SYGVNS. CDR3 sequence reads: CASSEGTAYGYTF. The CDR3 DNA reads as TGTGCCAGCAGTGAGGGGACAGCCTATGGCTACACCTTC.

This clonotype was seen at least ten times. The chain uses TRBV7-2 and TRBJ1-1, with D tentatively TRBD1 (5 bases). This CDR3 region has 14 residues. Between the trimmed V and J ends, which lost 5 bases and 1 base, there was a span of 11 bases. Germline CDR1 SGHTA, CDR2 FQGNSA. The CDR3 nucleotides read TGTGCCAGCAGCCTTGACGGACAGAACACTGAAGCTTTCTTT. Translating gives CASSLDGQNTEAFF.

As regards this clonotype: A much larger clonotype is one base distant, so this may be a read error. This is likely a read error, given that the CDR3 carries no conserved phenylalanine or tryptophan at its end. The V call is TRBV7-2, the J call TRBJ2-1; D gene ambiguous. The CDR3 is 11 residues long. Trimming left V 6 bases short and J 6 bases short, with 6 bases between. Germline V gene lookup returns CDR1 SGHTA and CDR2 FQGNSA. The CDR3 sequence is CASSFVNEQFV. The DNA for the CDR3 is TGTGCCAGCAGTTTTGTCAATGAGCAGTTCGTC.

The genes are TRBV7-2 and TRBJ2-3; 9 positions match TRBD2. V gave up 3 bases and J gave up 3 bases; unmatched junction bases: 4. CDR1 is SGHTA, CDR2 FQGNSA, per germline. The CDR3 is made up of 15 amino acids. CDR3 amino acids: CASSFGSGGTDTQYF. The DNA for the CDR3 is TGTGCCAGCAGCTTTGGGAGCGGGGGGACAGATACGCAGTATTTT.

This clonotype was seen only a few times. A far larger clone lies a single base away; this is likely a read error. This rearrangement joins TRBV13 to TRBJ2-7, with 9 bases fitting TRBD2. Germline V gives CDR1 PRHDT, CDR2 FYEKMQ (reference sequence). There are 15 residues in the CDR3. The CDR3: CASSLLGGGAGEQHF. The CDR3 DNA reads as TGTGCCAGCAGCTTGTTAGGCGGGGGGGCCGGGGAGCAGCACTTC.

In this sample, this clonotype turned up many times. The rearrangement joins TRBV3-1 to TRBJ2-7; 8 nucleotides match TRBD2. The CDR3 has 15 residues. The junction had 6 bases not matched to a gene; V was cut back by 1 base and J by 4 bases. CDR1 LGHDT and CDR2 YNNKEL come from the germline V gene (reference sequence). The DNA of the CDR3 is TGTGCCAGCAGCCAAGCCCCACTAGCGGCGTACGAGCAGTACTTC. It specifies CASSQAPLAAYEQYF.

This clonotype was found many times. The rearrangement uses TRBV3-1 and TRBJ1-2; tentative D call: TRBD1 (5 bases). The CDR3 runs to 14 residues. Germline CDR1 LGHDT, CDR2 YNNKEL (reference sequence). Trimming pared 0 bases from V and 4 bases from J, leaving 9 bases between. The CDR3 here is CASSQDGTPYGYTF. Written as DNA, the CDR3 is TGTGCCAGCAGCCAAGATGGGACCCCCTATGGCTACACCTTC.

The sample holds many counts of this clonotype. This rearrangement joins TRBV7-2 to TRBJ2-2; D might be TRBD1 or TRBD2, each matching 5 bases. V shed 2 bases and J shed 1 base, with 11 bases lying between them. The CDR3 totals 16 residues. Germline loops: CDR1 SGHTA, CDR2 FQGNSA. CDR3 region: CASSLMGTVNTGELFF. For the CDR3, the DNA is TGTGCCAGCAGCTTAATGGGGACGGTGAACACCGGGGAGCTGTTTTTT.

This chain connects TRBV10-3 to TRBJ1-2, with 8 bases aligning to TRBD1. Germline values: CDR1 ENHRY, CDR2 SYGVKD. V lost 5 bases and J lost 2; bases outside the gene matches: 7. The CDR3 extends over 15 amino acids. The CDR3 nucleotides are TGTGCCATCAGTTCCCAGACAGGGGCCAACTATGGCTACACCTTC. Translated: CAISSQTGANYGYTF.

In this sample, this clonotype turned up many times. The chain uses TRBV20-1 and TRBJ2-1, with D hard to call. V lost 0 bases to trimming and J lost 7 bases, with 10 bases between them. The CDR3 extends over 13 amino acids. CDR1 DFQATT and CDR2 SNEGSKA come from the germline V gene (reference sequence). The CDR3 loop is CSARDTFLNEQFF. In DNA form, the CDR3 reads TGCAGTGCTAGAGATACTTTTTTGAATGAGCAGTTCTTC.

This chain connects TRBV19 to TRBJ1-1; no firm D call. Germline V gene lookup returns CDR1 LNHDA and CDR2 SQIVND (reference sequence). The length of the CDR3 is 14 residues. Trimming pared 3 bases from V and 1 base from J, leaving 9 bases between. The chain's CDR3 is CASSIGMGNTEAFF. CDR3 in DNA: TGTGCCAGTAGTATTGGGATGGGGAACACTGAAGCTTTCTTT.

This clonotype was counted ten times or more. The chain combines TRBV27 with TRBJ1-1; TRBD1 is a possible D gene (5 bases). CDR3 length: 13 residues. Trimming removed 3 bases from V and 8 bases from J, with 13 bases in between. Germline CDR1 and CDR2: MNHEY and SMNVEV (reference sequence). The CDR3 DNA follows: TGTGCCAGCAGTTTGGGGGGATGGAGAGAAGCTTTCTTT. As protein: CASSLGGWREAFF.

The sample holds many counts of this clonotype. CDR3 residues: CASSKPGTGAYNEQFF. The CDR3 nucleotides are TGCGCCAGCAGCAAGCCCGGGACAGGGGCCTACAATGAGCAGTTCTTC. This rearrangement joins TRBV5-1 to TRBJ2-1; 10 positions match TRBD1. The J segment lost 2 bases and the V segment lost 4 bases, leaving 6 bases of the junction unmatched. Germline V gene data show CDR1 as SGHRS and CDR2 as YFSETQ. The CDR3 is 16 amino acids.

This clonotype was seen at least ten times. V is TRBV7-9 and J is TRBJ1-2; D may be TRBD1 (6 bases). Looked up from germline, CDR1 is SEHNR and CDR2 is FQNEAQ (reference sequence). The V end was cut by 5 bases, the J end by 3 bases, with 19 bases between. This CDR3 has 16 amino acids. The CDR3 DNA sequence: TGTGCCAGCAGCGTTATCGGGACACAACTAGACTATGGCTACACCTTC. Residues: CASSVIGTQLDYGYTF.

This clonotype was counted at least ten times. V is TRBV11-1 and J is TRBJ2-1, with D possibly matching TRBD2 (5 bases). The CDR3 runs to 13 residues. The germline V gene encodes CDR1 SGHAT and CDR2 FQDESV (reference sequence). V was shortened by 6 bases and J by 3 bases, with 9 bases between the two germline ends. The DNA of the CDR3 is TGTGCCAGCAGGATAGAGGGCTACAATGAGCAGTTCTTC. Amino acids: CASRIEGYNEQFF.